This T cell receptor (beta chain) was observed in a study of control samples from healthy donors and cancer patients. Assay used: immunoSEQ multiplex PCR; TCRdb lists only in-frame clones, some missing. Of about 90,000 clones in the sample, about 92% are singletons; the top ten hold 1.5%. Unmatched junction bases numbered 9, after V lost 4 bases and J lost 4 bases. CDR3 size: 16 residues. The material sequenced was blood. The TCR originated in a woman younger than 45 in good health. The chain links TRBV5-3 to TRBJ1-2; 11 bases line up with TRBD1. TRBV5-3 is an ORF, and what it does is uncertain. This CDR3 is CARSHGTGGQGYGYTF. As DNA, the CDR3 is TGTGCCAGAAGCCACGGGACAGGGGGGCAGGGCTATGGCTACACCTTC.